Each of the 17 T cell receptor beta chains below was sequenced from the same sample in a study of Graves' ophthalmopathy and Graves' hyperthyroidism. Amplification targeted the TCR beta CDR3 regions, with RNA transcripts as the source material. Second-round multiplex PCR followed a first-round RT-PCR using HTBI primers. TCRdb reanalysed the multiplex PCR reads using MiXCR and keeps one entry per CDR3 protein. The data show around 1,200,000 distinct CDR3 sequences, about 40% seen once. What was sequenced was peripheral blood or thyroid tissue (not recorded which). These receptors came from an adult man with Graves' hyperthyroidism.

This clonotype was picked up a small number of times. The rearrangement uses TRBV25-1 and TRBJ1-2, with 7 bases that match TRBD1. This CDR3 comprises 14 residues. From germline, CDR1 is MGHDK and CDR2 SYGVNS. The junction had 7 bases not matched to a gene; V was cut back by 3 bases and J by 6 bases. The CDR3 loop is CASSDDRDSDGYTF. In DNA, the CDR3 is TGTGCCAGCAGTGACGACAGGGACAGCGATGGCTACACCTTC.

This clonotype came up many times. CDR3 amino acids: CSAGGTGGSQPQHF. The CDR3, as DNA: TGCAGTGCTGGCGGGACAGGGGGCAGTCAGCCCCAGCATTTT. J is TRBJ1-5 and V is TRBV20-1, with 12 bases that match TRBD1. CDR3 length equals 14 residues. Per the germline V gene, CDR1 is DFQATT and CDR2 is SNEGSKA (reference sequence). V shed 5 bases and J 6 bases; nucleotides not matched to a gene: 5.

This clonotype appeared a single time. V gene TRBV7-9 combines with J gene TRBJ2-5, with a tentative D call TRBD1 (6 bases). CDR1 is SEHNR, CDR2 FQNEAQ, per germline (reference sequence). The CDR3 length is 16 residues. Deletions cut 6 bases from V and 0 bases from J, with 17 bases between. The CDR3 DNA reads TGTGCCAGCAGATTGGGGGACAACAGGTACCAAGAGACCCAGTACTTC. This encodes CASRLGDNRYQETQYF.

This clonotype was recorded at least ten times. This rearrangement joins TRBV20-1 to TRBJ1-5; 7 positions match TRBD1. The ends lost 3 bases at V and 5 bases at J; junction bases unmatched: 10. Germline loops: CDR1 DFQATT, CDR2 SNEGSKA (reference sequence). The CDR3 is 15 residues long. The CDR3 protein is CSARETTGKDQPQHF. The CDR3 DNA reads as TGCAGTGCTAGGGAGACGACAGGGAAGGATCAGCCCCAGCATTTT.

The chain recombines TRBV28 with TRBJ2-7, with D unresolved. Per germline, CDR1 MDHEN and CDR2 SYDVKM. This CDR3 is 11 amino acids long. Trimming took 4 bases from V and 5 from J, leaving 6 bases between them. CDR3 sequence: CASSSGHEQYF. The CDR3 DNA is TGTGCCAGCAGTTCCGGACACGAGCAGTACTTC.

This clonotype has at least ten counts. V usage is TRBV2 and J usage is TRBJ2-7; weak D call: TRBD1 (5 bases). The CDR3 is 13 amino acids. Trimming removed 4 bases from V and 5 bases from J, with 12 bases in between. The germline gives CDR1 SNHLY, CDR2 FYNNEI. The CDR3 spells CASSVRVVDEQYF. DNA for the CDR3: TGTGCCAGCAGTGTCAGGGTGGTGGACGAGCAGTACTTC. The whole variable domain, filled in from reference TRBV2 and TRBJ2-7, reads EPEVTQTPSHQVTQMGQEVILRCVPISNHLYFYWYRQILGQKVEFLVSFYNNEISEKSEIFDDQFSVERPDGSNFTLKIRSTKLEDSAMYFCASSVRVVDEQYFGPGTRLTVT.

This clonotype was detected only a few times. V is TRBV20-1 and J is TRBJ1-4; D is undetermined. The CDR3 has 16 residues. Trimming left V 0 bases short and J 7 bases short, with 18 bases between. Germline V gives CDR1 DFQATT, CDR2 SNEGSKA (reference sequence). CDR3 nucleotides: TGCAGTGCTAGAGAGATCTCAGAGGTTTGGGCTGAAAAACTGTTTTTT. Translated, it gives CSAREISEVWAEKLFF.

The rearrangement links TRBV10-3 to TRBJ1-6; 8 bases are shared with TRBD1. Unmatched junction bases numbered 12, after V lost 2 bases and J lost 9 bases. The CDR3 covers 17 residues. Germline V gene data show CDR1 as ENHRY and CDR2 as SYGVKD. Written as DNA, the CDR3 is TGTGCCATCAGTGAGGCCGGGACAGGCTCTAACGTTTCACCCCTCCACTTT. It translates to CAISEAGTGSNVSPLHF.

V gene TRBV2 combines with J gene TRBJ1-1; D unresolved. The CDR3 has 13 amino acids. Germline V CDR1 and CDR2: SNHLY, FYNNEI. The V gene lost 6 bases and the J gene lost 5 bases, with 13 bases spanning the gap. The CDR3 coding sequence is TGTGCCAGCAGGATCAACGAGGAGACTGAAGCTTTCTTT. Translated: CASRINEETEAFF.

The table lists this clonotype with many counts. This chain's CDR3 is CASSTQTGLSSDYGYTF. Here the CDR3 DNA reads TGTGCCAGCAGCACACAGACAGGTTTATCATCAGACTATGGCTACACCTTC. The V gene is TRBV7-2, the J gene TRBJ1-2; a possible D gene is TRBD1 (6 bases). Germline-derived CDR1 and CDR2 are SGHTA and FQGNSA. The CDR3 contains 17 residues. V lost 5 bases and J lost 3, with 22 bases in between.

This clonotype was seen ten or more times. The gene calls are TRBV5-8 and TRBJ2-5; 8 bases align to TRBD1. CDR1 is SGHTS and CDR2 is YDEGEE in the germline V gene. With V trimmed by 3 bases and J by 1 base, 5 bases remained unmatched. The length of the CDR3 is 15 residues. CDR3 region: CASSSRGRSQETQYF. In DNA, the CDR3 is TGTGCCAGCAGCTCCAGGGGGCGAAGCCAAGAGACCCAGTACTTC.

This clonotype was detected only a few times. The V call is TRBV7-8, the J call TRBJ2-7; 9 bases match TRBD1. The CDR3 extends over 15 amino acids. CDR1 and CDR2 (germline): SGHVS, FQNEAQ. The ends lost 6 bases at V and 9 bases at J; junction bases unmatched: 15. CDR3 sequence: CASSSYRGRPTGQYF. The CDR3 bases are TGTGCCAGCAGTTCATACAGGGGGCGTCCAACGGGGCAGTACTTC.

The rearrangement joins TRBV20-1 to TRBJ2-6; D remains ambiguous. The CDR3 consists of 15 residues. Germline V CDR1 and CDR2: DFQATT, SNEGSKA (reference sequence). The V end was cut by 5 bases, the J end by 0 bases, with 11 bases between. CDR3 bases: TGCAGTGCTCCGAAGGGATTCTCTGGGGCCAACGTCCTGACTTTC. Encoded protein: CSAPKGFSGANVLTF.

This clonotype has more than one count but fewer than ten. The V call is TRBV6-2 or TRBV6-3, the J call TRBJ2-2; TRBD1 is a possible D gene (6 bases). Germline assignment: CDR1 MNHEY and CDR2 SVGEGT. V lost 9 bases and J 6 bases, leaving 20 bases between the germline ends. The CDR3 covers 15 residues. The CDR3 nucleotides read TGTGCCAGGAAGGGGACATTAGCTTGGCCCGGGGAGCTGTTTTTT. It codes for CARKGTLAWPGELFF.

This clonotype was seen many times. V usage is TRBV20-1 and J usage is TRBJ2-5, with 10 bases lining up with TRBD2. The CDR3 spans 15 residues. Looked up from germline, CDR1 is DFQATT and CDR2 is SNEGSKA (reference sequence). The ends lost 3 bases at V and 5 bases at J; junction bases unmatched: 9. In DNA, the CDR3 is TGCAGTGCTAGTCCCCAGCGGGAGGGCCTGGAGACCCAGTACTTC. It encodes CSASPQREGLETQYF.

This clonotype was counted at least ten times. This chain uses TRBV13 with TRBJ1-1; D is uncertain. Germline CDR1 is PRHDT and CDR2 is FYEKMQ (reference sequence). The CDR3 is 13 amino acids. V was trimmed by 4 bases and J by 4 bases, leaving 10 bases between them. CDR3 region: CASSWPAATEAFF. In nucleotides, the CDR3 is TGTGCCAGCAGCTGGCCCGCTGCCACTGAAGCTTTCTTT.

This chain uses TRBV5-1 with TRBJ2-5, with 7 nucleotides matching TRBD1. The CDR3 runs 13 residues. Germline V gene sequence: CDR1 SGHRS, CDR2 YFSETQ. J gave up 5 bases and V 4 bases, and 5 bases lay outside the gene matches. The CDR3 sequence: CASSQGVFETQYF. As DNA, the CDR3 is TGCGCCAGCAGCCAGGGGGTTTTCGAGACCCAGTACTTC.